This note documents a single T cell receptor beta chain sequence. Its antigen is still unknown. Then a second PCR, running about 6 to 12 cycles, was carried out with a sample-barcoded 5' primer and a J-beta primer mix. TCRdb reprocessed the 5' RACE reads via MiXCR and lists one record per CDR3 protein. Found here are 550,000 to 750,000 distinct CDR3 sequences, around 21% of them singletons; the top ten hold roughly 3.7%. The entry originates in a study of blood T cells in healthy people across ages. In germline, CDR1 is SNHLY, CDR2 FYNNEI. V was shortened by 7 bases and J by 5 bases, with 21 bases between the two germline ends. The CDR3 loop spans 16 amino acids. Regarding the study as a whole: Higher diversity, along with more naive CD4+ cells, distinguished long-lived donors from aged donors. Shifts in expanded clonotypes may have been confounded by donor CMV status, which was unknown. There was a strong correlation between TCR beta diversity and naive T cell percentage. A roughly linear age-dependent decrease characterized TCR beta diversity per million T cells.

Sequenced input: blood. This chain links TRBV2 with TRBJ2-1; perhaps TRBD1 as D (7 bases). This clonotype was obtained from a man between 65 and 80 years old in good health. The CDR3 sequence: CASTQKTGTFDNEQFF. The CDR3 nucleotides are TGTGCCAGCACCCAAAAGACAGGGACTTTCGACAATGAGCAGTTCTTC.